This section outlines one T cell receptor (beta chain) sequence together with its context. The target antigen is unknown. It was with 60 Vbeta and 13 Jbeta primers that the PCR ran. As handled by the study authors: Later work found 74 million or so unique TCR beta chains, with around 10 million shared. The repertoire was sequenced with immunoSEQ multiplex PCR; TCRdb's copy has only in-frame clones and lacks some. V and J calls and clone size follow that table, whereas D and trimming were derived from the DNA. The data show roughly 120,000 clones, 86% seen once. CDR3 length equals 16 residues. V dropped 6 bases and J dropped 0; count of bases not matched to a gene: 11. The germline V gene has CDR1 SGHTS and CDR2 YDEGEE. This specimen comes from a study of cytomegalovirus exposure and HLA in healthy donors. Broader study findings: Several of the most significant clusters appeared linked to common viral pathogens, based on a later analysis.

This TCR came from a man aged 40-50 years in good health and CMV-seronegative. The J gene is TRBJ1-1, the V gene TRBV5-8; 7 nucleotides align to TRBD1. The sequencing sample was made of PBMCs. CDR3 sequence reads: CASTFLTGTMNTEAFF. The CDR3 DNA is TGTGCCAGCACCTTCCTGACAGGGACCATGAACACTGAAGCTTTCTTT.